Listed here are 28 T cell receptor beta chains from one sample, sequenced in a study of blood T cell repertoires in COVID-19. Clones were read by immunoSEQ multiplex PCR, and TCRdb kept only the in-frame ones, dropping some. The sample lists hundreds of thousands of clones; less than 90% were seen once. The specimen sequenced was peripheral blood. The receptors stem from a woman aged 55-75 years with COVID-19, enrolled during active disease.

This chain links TRBV9 with TRBJ2-1; 9 nucleotides match TRBD2. V dropped 0 bases and J dropped 2; count of bases not matched to a gene: 9. The CDR3 loop spans 18 amino acids. Germline lookup yields CDR1 SGDLS and CDR2 YYNGEE. The CDR3 reads CASSVGIAGGSTYNEQFF. CDR3 coding DNA: TGTGCCAGCAGCGTAGGCATCGCGGGAGGGTCCACCTACAATGAGCAGTTCTTC.

The chain employs TRBV5-4 and TRBJ2-4; 7 bases are shared with TRBD1. CDR1 SGHNT and CDR2 YYREEE come from the germline V gene (reference sequence). The length of the CDR3 is 15 residues. V shed 5 bases, J shed 3 bases, and the junction held 8 bases outside the gene matches. The CDR3 is CASSYPGTDKNIQYF. CDR3 sequence (DNA): TGTGCCAGCAGTTACCCCGGGACAGACAAAAACATTCAGTACTTC.

The rearrangement links TRBV4-1 to TRBJ2-3; D remains unclear. Germline-derived CDR1 and CDR2 are MGHRA and YSYEKL. The CDR3 contains 15 residues. Trimming shortened V by 1 base and J by 3 bases, and 11 bases separated the two germline ends. The CDR3 sequence is CASSQGSARTDTQYF. Here the CDR3 DNA reads TGCGCCAGCAGCCAAGGGTCTGCCAGGACAGATACGCAGTATTTT.

This sequence joins TRBV10-3 and TRBJ2-3; 14 bases agree with TRBD2. The V gene end was trimmed by 0 bases and the J gene end by 2 bases; junction bases not matched to a gene: 4. From germline, CDR1 is ENHRY and CDR2 SYGVKD. The CDR3 totals 18 residues. CDR3 sequence: CAISESGLAGGYTDTQYF. The CDR3, as DNA: TGTGCCATCAGTGAGTCAGGACTAGCGGGGGGATACACAGATACGCAGTATTTT.

This clone is a singleton in its sample. The gene calls are TRBV18 and TRBJ2-5; possible D gene TRBD1, 5 bases. The germline V gene has CDR1 KGHSH and CDR2 LQKENI. V lost 0 bases and J 0 bases, leaving 8 bases between the germline ends. The CDR3 is 15 amino acids. CDR3 region: CASSPPDTYQETQYF. Here the CDR3 DNA reads TGTGCCAGCTCACCACCGGACACCTACCAAGAGACCCAGTACTTC.

This clone was detected only once. The chain employs TRBV20-1 and TRBJ1-1; 10 bases agree with TRBD1. This CDR3 region has 13 residues. CDR1 DFQATT and CDR2 SNEGSKA come from the germline V gene (reference sequence). V was clipped by 3 bases and J by 8 bases; unmatched bases: 6. CDR3 coding DNA: TGCAGTGCTAGTGGACAGGGGGAGTTCGAAGCTTTCTTT. As protein: CSASGQGEFEAFF.

V and J are TRBV19 and TRBJ1-5, with D tentatively TRBD1 (6 bases). The length of the CDR3 is 14 residues. Germline V gives CDR1 LNHDA, CDR2 SQIVND (reference sequence). Trimming left V 3 bases short and J 6 bases short, with 12 bases between. The CDR3 coding sequence is TGTGCCAGTAGTATTATGGGGGCGGGTCAGCCCCAGCATTTT. Its translation is CASSIMGAGQPQHF. Based on the CDR3 plus reference TRBV19 and TRBJ1-5, the full variable domain is DGGITQSPKYLFRKEGQNVTLSCEQNLNHDAMYWYRQDPGQGLRLIYYSQIVNDFQKGDIAEGYSVSREKKESFPLTVTSAQKNPTAFYLCASSIMGAGQPQHFGDGTRLSIL.

V usage is TRBV13 and J usage is TRBJ2-5; possible D gene TRBD1, 6 bases. CDR1 and CDR2 from the germline V gene are PRHDT and FYEKMQ (reference sequence). V lost 8 bases and J lost 0, with 7 bases in between. The CDR3 has 12 amino acids. CDR3 protein: CASGDNQETQYF. The CDR3 DNA reads as TGTGCCAGCGGGGACAACCAAGAGACCCAGTACTTC. Full variable domain (missing parts from reference TRBV13 and TRBJ2-5): AAGVIQSPRHLIKEKRETATLKCYPIPRHDTVYWYQQGPGQDPQFLISFYEKMQSDKGSIPDRFSAQQFSDYHSELNMSSLELGDSALYFCASGDNQETQYFGPGTRLLVL.

This chain joins TRBV27 and TRBJ2-3; TRBD2 aligns across 10 bases. The germline gives CDR1 MNHEY, CDR2 SMNVEV (reference sequence). The length of the CDR3 is 17 residues. The V segment lost 5 bases and the J segment 2 bases; nucleotides outside the gene matches: 10. The CDR3 region is CASSPPRTSGYTDTQYF. CDR3 nucleotide sequence: TGTGCCAGCAGTCCCCCCCGGACTAGCGGTTACACAGATACGCAGTATTTT.

The V and J genes are TRBV25-1 and TRBJ1-4, with 9 bases that match TRBD1. CDR3 size: 14 residues. V dropped 2 bases and J dropped 13; count of bases not matched to a gene: 8. The V gene's germline CDR1 is MGHDK and CDR2 SYGVNS. The CDR3 region is CASSELGTGKRLFF. The CDR3 DNA is TGTGCCAGCAGTGAACTGGGGACAGGGAAGAGACTGTTTTTT.

The chain recombines TRBV2 with TRBJ1-2; 12 bases map to TRBD1. CDR1 and CDR2 from the germline V gene are SNHLY and FYNNEI. This CDR3 contains 16 residues. V lost 7 bases to trimming and J lost 4 bases; unmatched junction nucleotides: 10. CDR3 DNA sequence: TGTGCCAGCACCGCAATGGGGACAGGGGGCGGCTATGGCTACACCTTC. Its translation: CASTAMGTGGGYGYTF.

The J gene is TRBJ2-1, the V gene TRBV5-6, with a tentative D call TRBD2 (6 bases). Germline V gene sequence: CDR1 SGHDT, CDR2 YYEEEE. V was trimmed by 3 bases and J by 5 bases, leaving 12 bases between them. The CDR3 extends over 14 amino acids. CDR3 coding DNA: TGTGCCAGCAGCTGGAGGGGCCTTGACAATGAGCAGTTCTTC. Its protein is CASSWRGLDNEQFF. Complete variable domain (other parts from reference TRBV5-6 and TRBJ2-1): DAGVTQSPTHLIKTRGQQVTLRCSPKSGHDTVSWYQQALGQGPQFIFQYYEEEERQRGNFPDRFSGHQFPNYSSELNVNALLLGDSALYLCASSWRGLDNEQFFGPGTRLTVL.

The chain is built from TRBV5-4 and TRBJ2-5; D perhaps matches TRBD2 (6 bases). The CDR3 consists of 15 residues. Trimming left V 1 base short and J 0 bases short, with 10 bases between. The V gene's germline CDR1 is SGHNT and CDR2 YYREEE (reference sequence). In DNA, the CDR3 is TGTGCCAGCAGCTTGCGGCTAGCGAACCAAGAGACCCAGTACTTC. Its translation: CASSLRLANQETQYF.

The J gene is TRBJ2-7, the V gene TRBV7-2; D is ambiguous. Germline lookup yields CDR1 SGHTA and CDR2 FQGNSA. V was clipped by 4 bases and J by 2 bases, with 9 bases between them. There are 13 residues in the CDR3. The CDR3 spells CASSSYRAYEQYF. CDR3 nucleotides: TGTGCCAGCAGCTCTTATCGCGCCTACGAGCAGTACTTC. The full variable domain, its missing parts supplied by reference TRBV7-2 and TRBJ2-7, is GAGVSQSPSNKVTEKGKDVELRCDPISGHTALYWYRQSLGQGLEFLIYFQGNSAPDKSGLPSDRFSAERTGGSVSTLTIQRTQQEDSAVYLCASSSYRAYEQYFGPGTRLTVT.

V usage is TRBV10-3 and J usage is TRBJ2-3; 9 nucleotides line up with TRBD2. Germline CDR1 is ENHRY and CDR2 is SYGVKD. The junction had 3 bases not matched to a gene; V was cut back by 4 bases and J by 1 base. The CDR3 contains 15 residues. The CDR3 loop reads CAISAVAGGTDTQYF. As DNA, the CDR3 is TGTGCCATCAGTGCGGTAGCGGGGGGCACAGATACGCAGTATTTT.

The chain joins TRBV18 to TRBJ1-1; D gene uncertain. Germline CDR1 reads KGHSH; CDR2 reads LQKENI. The CDR3 is 13 residues long. Trimming pared 0 bases from V and 6 bases from J, leaving 8 bases between. Here the CDR3 DNA reads TGTGCCAGCTCACCACCGATCGGGTCTGAAGCTTTCTTT. This gives the protein CASSPPIGSEAFF. Full variable domain (rest looked up from reference TRBV18 and TRBJ1-1): NAGVMQNPRHLVRRRGQEARLRCSPMKGHSHVYWYRQLPEEGLKFMVYLQKENIIDESGMPKERFSAEFPKEGPSILRIQQVVRGDSAAYFCASSPPIGSEAFFGQGTRLTVV.

The chain recombines TRBV12-1 with TRBJ2-6; the tabulated D call, TRBD1, remains unverified against the DNA. TRBV12-1 is described as a pseudogene. This CDR3 is built from 17 residues. The CDR3 sequence: CASSPKTGYDGANVLTF. In DNA, the CDR3 is TGTGCCAGCAGCCCGAAGACAGGATATGATGGGGCCAACGTCCTGACTTTC.

About this clone: Relative to the germline gene, one junction end is altered; a read error may explain this. The rearrangement joins TRBV30 to TRBJ1-3; D not resolved. This CDR3 has 20 residues. Germline CDR1 is GTSNPN and CDR2 is SVGIG (reference sequence). The DNA for the CDR3 is TGTGCCTGGAGTGTACGAGTTTCCACCCAGAGGGCCCGTTCTGGGAACACCATATATTTT. This codes for CAWSVRVSTQRARSGNTIYF.

The chain carries TRBV7-8 and TRBJ2-1, with a possible D match to TRBD2 (6 bases). Germline CDR1 SGHVS, CDR2 FQNEAQ. CDR3 size: 13 residues. V lost 1 base and J 7 bases, leaving 8 bases between the germline ends. CDR3 coding DNA: TGTGCCAGCAGCTTAGGCGGGGTAAATGAGCAGTTCTTC. Amino acids: CASSLGGVNEQFF.

The chain couples TRBV11-2 to TRBJ2-7, with D maybe TRBD2 (7 bases). Trimming stripped 1 base from V and 2 bases from J, with 12 bases between. Looked up from germline, CDR1 is SGHAT and CDR2 is FQNNGV. CDR3 length equals 15 residues. The CDR3 loop reads CASSLGGGFAYEQYF. The CDR3 DNA sequence: TGTGCCAGCAGCTTAGGCGGGGGCTTCGCCTACGAGCAGTACTTC.

This chain uses TRBV5-4 with TRBJ1-1; possibly TRBD1 for D (5 bases). The CDR3 has 13 residues. The germline V gene has CDR1 SGHNT and CDR2 YYREEE (reference sequence). V dropped 3 bases and J dropped 7 bases, with 13 bases sitting between them. CDR3 residues: CASSSDSYIEAFF. As DNA, the CDR3 is TGTGCCAGCAGCTCAGACAGTTACATTGAAGCTTTCTTT.

This chain uses TRBV6-4 with TRBJ2-2, with a tentative D call TRBD1 (6 bases). CDR3 length: 13 amino acids. Germline V lookup: CDR1 MRHNA, CDR2 SNTAGT. V was shortened by 5 bases and J by 7 bases, with 11 bases between the two germline ends. The CDR3 region has the DNA TGTGCCAGCAGTTTACAGGGCGGCGGGGAGCTGTTTTTT. Residues: CASSLQGGGELFF.

The sample holds a few counts of this clone. The genes are TRBV9 and TRBJ2-5, with D hard to call. Germline CDR1 reads SGDLS; CDR2 reads YYNGEE. The CDR3 totals 14 residues. V lost 2 bases, J lost 2 bases, and 10 bases lay in between. The CDR3 reads CASSVEAFQETQYF. The CDR3 DNA is TGTGCCAGCAGCGTCGAGGCGTTTCAAGAGACCCAGTACTTC.

The chain combines TRBV4-3 with TRBJ1-2; perhaps TRBD1 as D (6 bases). The germline V and J ends were trimmed by 0 bases and 8 bases, with 19 bases remaining between them. This CDR3 is 16 amino acids long. Looked up from germline, CDR1 is LGHNA and CDR2 is YSLEER. The CDR3 nucleotides read TGCGCCAGCAGCCAAGACAGATTGTGGCAGGGGAAAGGCTACACCTTC. This encodes CASSQDRLWQGKGYTF.

This clone was detected only once. The chain is built from TRBV7-9 and TRBJ2-7; the D is unclear. This CDR3 is 13 amino acids long. Germline-derived CDR1 and CDR2 are SEHNR and FQNEAQ (reference sequence). The V end was cut by 8 bases, the J end by 0 bases, with 11 bases between. CDR3 nucleotide sequence: TGTGCCAGCGGCATGGTTGACTCCTACGAGCAGTACTTC. Translating gives CASGMVDSYEQYF.

The chain joins TRBV5-4 to TRBJ2-3; D gene uncertain. Germline V gene lookup returns CDR1 SGHNT and CDR2 YYREEE (reference sequence). The CDR3 runs 16 residues. Trimming shortened V by 4 bases and J by 0 bases, and 15 bases separated the two germline ends. The CDR3 coding sequence is TGTGCCAGCAGCCCCCCCACTCAGACTAGCACAGATACGCAGTATTTT. Translation: CASSPPTQTSTDTQYF.

Only a few counts were recorded for this clone. The V gene is TRBV5-4, the J gene TRBJ1-6; 9 nucleotides align to TRBD1. Losses at the gene ends were 3 bases for V and 9 bases for J; bases not matched to a gene: 13. CDR3 size: 17 residues. The germline gives CDR1 SGHNT, CDR2 YYREEE (reference sequence). CDR3 DNA sequence: TGTGCCAGCAGCTCGATGGTACAGGGGGCGCGGGGTTCACCCCTCCACTTT. Amino acid sequence: CASSSMVQGARGSPLHF.

This clone appeared a few times. The J gene is TRBJ2-5, the V gene TRBV4-2; TRBD1 aligns across 10 bases. V shed 0 bases and J 4 bases; nucleotides not matched to a gene: 2. Germline CDR1 and CDR2: LGHNA and YNFKEQ. CDR3 size: 15 residues. CDR3 sequence: CASSQEGQGGETQYF. The CDR3 DNA reads as TGTGCCAGCAGCCAAGAAGGACAGGGGGGAGAGACCCAGTACTTC.